One sample yielded the 30 T cell receptor beta chains listed below, sequenced in a study of somatic mutations in cytotoxic T cells in rheumatoid arthritis. Some clones are missing from TCRdb's copy, which holds only in-frame ones; the method was immunoSEQ multiplex PCR. The table lists around 4,700 clones, 60% to 85% of them singletons. Sequencing was done on a sample of CD8+ T cells sorted from blood. These receptors all come from a man in his 70s with rheumatoid arthritis.

The table lists this clone with a few counts. This specimen includes other DNA sequences encoding the same CDR3. DNA of the CDR3: TGTGCCAGCAGCTCGGGACTAGCGGGGAGCTCCTACGAGCAGTACTTC. This gives the protein CASSSGLAGSSYEQYF. This chain uses TRBV5-4 with TRBJ2-7; 13 positions match TRBD2. The CDR3 length is 16 residues. V trimming: 3 bases; J trimming: 0 bases; junction bases outside the gene matches: 3. Per the germline V gene, CDR1 is SGHNT and CDR2 is YYREEE (reference sequence).

This sequence joins TRBV30 and TRBJ1-3; unclear D gene. This CDR3 spans 12 amino acids. Germline CDR1 and CDR2: GTSNPN and SVGIG (reference sequence). The V and J ends lost 1 base and 4 bases respectively, with 5 bases between them. CDR3 bases: TGTGCCTGGAGTGACTCCGGAAACACCATATATTTT. Its translation is CAWSDSGNTIYF.

This clone was recorded only once. This chain links TRBV9 with TRBJ2-3; TRBD2 matches 10 bases. Trimming at V came to 3 bases and at J to 0 bases, leaving 4 bases not matched to a gene. Germline V gives CDR1 SGDLS, CDR2 YYNGEE. The CDR3 is made up of 16 amino acids. CDR3 in amino acids: CASSAGLAASTDTQYF. DNA for the CDR3: TGTGCCAGCAGCGCCGGACTAGCGGCTAGCACAGATACGCAGTATTTT. Combining the CDR3 with reference TRBV9 and TRBJ2-3 gives the whole variable domain DSGVTQTPKHLITATGQRVTLRCSPRSGDLSVYWYQQSLDQGLQFLIQYYNGEERAKGNILERFSAQQFPDLHSELNLSSLELGDSALYFCASSAGLAASTDTQYFGPGTRLTVL.

The gene calls are TRBV9 and TRBJ2-5, with D perhaps TRBD1 (6 bases). The tail of the sequence fits TRBJ2-7 better, so the J call may be wrong. In germline, CDR1 is SGDLS, CDR2 YYNGEE. CDR3 length: 15 residues. The CDR3 sequence is CASSVADSGSYEQYF. Written as DNA, the CDR3 is TGTGCCAGCAGCGTAGCGGACAGCGGTTCCTACGAGCAGTACTTC.

The chain combines TRBV6-1 with TRBJ1-3, with 7 bases matching TRBD1. V shed 11 bases, J shed 0 bases, and the junction held 7 bases outside the gene matches. The CDR3 runs 14 residues. Germline V gene data show CDR1 as MNHNS and CDR2 as SASEGT. CDR3 residues: CAGSGQVSGNTIYF. The CDR3 DNA reads as TGTGCCGGTTCTGGACAGGTCTCTGGAAACACCATATATTTT.

The J gene is TRBJ2-2, the V gene TRBV10-3; maybe TRBD2 (7 bases). The CDR3 extends over 15 amino acids. Trimming removed 3 bases from V and 6 bases from J, with 14 bases in between. CDR1 and CDR2 from the germline V gene are ENHRY and SYGVKD. The CDR3 reads CAISDFAGASGELFF. CDR3 coding DNA: TGTGCCATCAGTGATTTTGCGGGGGCCTCCGGGGAGCTGTTTTTT.

The genes are TRBV4-1 and TRBJ1-1; D perhaps matches TRBD1 (5 bases). The CDR3 consists of 19 residues. V lost 0 bases to trimming and J lost 3 bases, with 23 bases between them. Per germline, CDR1 MGHRA and CDR2 YSYEKL. Here the CDR3 DNA reads TGCGCCAGCAGCCAAGATCTGGGAGGGGCCTTAAACCGGGACACTGAAGCTTTCTTT. Its protein product is CASSQDLGGALNRDTEAFF.

The chain joins TRBV30 to TRBJ1-5, with a possible D match to TRBD1 (5 bases). In germline, CDR1 is GTSNPN, CDR2 SVGIG (reference sequence). The CDR3 totals 16 residues. The V and J ends lost 0 bases and 2 bases respectively, with 14 bases between them. DNA for the CDR3: TGTGCCTGGAGTGTACCCACAGGTCCCGGCAATCAGCCCCAGCATTTT. Protein product: CAWSVPTGPGNQPQHF.

The V call is TRBV5-4, the J call TRBJ1-5, with a tentative D call TRBD1 (6 bases). Trimming stripped 4 bases from V and 2 bases from J, with 13 bases between. The germline gives CDR1 SGHNT, CDR2 YYREEE (reference sequence). The CDR3 has 15 residues. The CDR3 DNA reads TGTGCCAGCAGCATACAGGGATTAGGCAATCAGCCCCAGCATTTT. Amino acids: CASSIQGLGNQPQHF.

This clone was seen more than once but under ten times. The CDR3 nucleotides are TGTGCCAGCACCTGGACTATTCCGAACACCGGGGAGCTGTTTTTT. As protein: CASTWTIPNTGELFF. The V gene is TRBV6-1, the J gene TRBJ2-2; possibly TRBD2 for D (6 bases). The germline gives CDR1 MNHNS, CDR2 SASEGT. Trimming pared 7 bases from V and 0 bases from J, leaving 12 bases between. The CDR3 is 15 residues long.

This rearrangement joins TRBV27 to TRBJ1-5; 7 bases match TRBD1. Germline V gives CDR1 MNHEY, CDR2 SMNVEV (reference sequence). This CDR3 contains 11 residues. CDR3 sequence: CATGVGQPQHF. For the CDR3, the DNA is TGTGCAACAGGGGTGGGACAGCCCCAGCATTTT.

This chain's CDR3 is CASSPRINSGNTIYF. The CDR3 DNA reads as TGTGCCAGCAGTCCCCGTATTAACTCTGGAAACACCATATATTTT. The V and J genes are TRBV6-5 and TRBJ1-3; D is unresolved. This CDR3 comprises 15 residues. Trimming pared 5 bases from V and 0 bases from J, leaving 11 bases between. Germline assignment: CDR1 MNHEY and CDR2 SVGAGI.

The chain couples TRBV7-6 to TRBJ2-5; the D is unclear. CDR3 length: 12 residues. Trimming removed 0 bases from V and 4 bases from J, with 3 bases in between. CDR1 is SGHVS and CDR2 is FNYEAQ in the germline V gene. Written as DNA, the CDR3 is TGTGCCAGCAGCTTAGCGAGAGAGACCCAGTACTTC. Translated: CASSLARETQYF.

This clone has only one observation. This chain links TRBV5-1 with TRBJ2-2; unclear D gene. The ends were cut back, 2 bases at V and 1 base at J, with 6 bases in the middle. This CDR3 region has 14 residues. Germline lookup yields CDR1 SGHRS and CDR2 YFSETQ. The CDR3 bases are TGCGCCAGCAGCTTATCTCGGAACACCGGGGAGCTGTTTTTT. This gives the protein CASSLSRNTGELFF.

Of note for this clone: The likely explanation is a read error, given a far larger clone one base away. The rearrangement links TRBV7-9 to TRBJ1-4; 9 bases are shared with TRBD1. CDR1 is SEHNR, CDR2 FQNEAQ, per germline (reference sequence). V lost 3 bases to trimming and J lost 6 bases; unmatched junction nucleotides: 5. This CDR3 comprises 15 residues. The CDR3 spells CASSLGDREDEKLFF. The CDR3 DNA sequence: TGTGCCAGCAGCTTGGGGGACAGGGAGGATGAAAAACTGTTTTTT.

By share, this clone ranks as medium-sized. The V and J genes are TRBV29-1 and TRBJ2-7, with 7 bases matching TRBD1. The germline gives CDR1 SQVTM, CDR2 ANQGSEA. This CDR3 has 15 amino acids. With V trimmed by 6 bases and J by 1 base, 12 bases remained unmatched. The CDR3 region has the DNA TGCAGCGTCACAAACCGGGACAGAAGATCCTACGAGCAGTACTTC. Translating gives CSVTNRDRRSYEQYF.

The CDR3 region is CASSPGQGNYGYTF. CDR3 bases: TGTGCCAGTAGTCCCGGACAGGGGAACTATGGCTACACCTTC. The V and J genes are TRBV19 and TRBJ1-2, with 9 bases aligning to TRBD1. Germline lookup yields CDR1 LNHDA and CDR2 SQIVND (reference sequence). V trimming: 5 bases; J trimming: 2 bases; junction bases outside the gene matches: 3. The CDR3 consists of 14 residues.

The V gene is TRBV20-1, the J gene TRBJ1-4; D gene uncertain. V was pared by 0 bases and J by 8 bases, with 4 bases between. The CDR3 sequence is 11 residues long. Germline assignment: CDR1 DFQATT and CDR2 SNEGSKA (reference sequence). CDR3: CSARDLEKLFF. CDR3 nucleotides: TGCAGTGCTAGAGATCTCGAAAAACTGTTTTTT.

The chain employs TRBV6-5 and TRBJ1-2; D gene ambiguous. The CDR3 sequence is 15 residues long. Looked up from germline, CDR1 is MNHEY and CDR2 is SVGAGI. V shed 0 bases and J shed 6 bases, with 14 bases lying between them. The CDR3 coding sequence is TGTGCCAGCAGTTACTCTCCTACCTTCCAGGATGGCTACACCTTC. This gives the protein CASSYSPTFQDGYTF.

This rearrangement joins TRBV6-1 to TRBJ1-5; tentatively, D is TRBD1 (6 bases). The germline V and J ends were trimmed by 3 bases and 0 bases, with 9 bases remaining between them. Germline V gene sequence: CDR1 MNHNS, CDR2 SASEGT. This CDR3 spans 15 amino acids. This chain's CDR3 is CASSDRGNSNQPQHF. Here the CDR3 DNA reads TGTGCCAGCAGTGACAGGGGAAATAGCAATCAGCCCCAGCATTTT.

This clone was counted between two and nine times. This rearrangement joins TRBV11-2 to TRBJ2-3, with D maybe TRBD2 (5 bases). The CDR3 length is 14 residues. The germline V and J ends were trimmed by 2 bases and 6 bases, with 12 bases remaining between them. The germline V gene has CDR1 SGHAT and CDR2 FQNNGV. CDR3 sequence (DNA): TGTGCCAGCAGCTTATACCTAGCAACCGATACGCAGTATTTT. As protein: CASSLYLATDTQYF.

This chain joins TRBV27 and TRBJ2-7; TRBD2 matches 9 bases. The CDR3 sequence is 16 residues long. Germline V gene sequence: CDR1 MNHEY, CDR2 SMNVEV (reference sequence). V lost 5 bases to trimming and J lost 5 bases; unmatched junction nucleotides: 13. The CDR3 spells CASSPGVGSGSNEQYF. The CDR3 DNA follows: TGTGCCAGCAGTCCCGGGGTAGGTAGCGGGAGCAACGAGCAGTACTTC.

The chain carries TRBV4-1 and TRBJ2-3, with 14 nucleotides matching TRBD2. This CDR3 contains 18 residues. Germline lookup yields CDR1 MGHRA and CDR2 YSYEKL. The trim removed 5 bases at V and 0 bases at J, leaving 7 bases unmatched. This chain's CDR3 is CASSSRLAGGPSTDTQYF. The CDR3 DNA is TGCGCCAGCAGCTCCCGACTAGCGGGGGGGCCTAGCACAGATACGCAGTATTTT.

The gene calls are TRBV9 and TRBJ2-1; maybe TRBD1 (7 bases). CDR1 and CDR2 (germline): SGDLS, YYNGEE. The CDR3 is made up of 16 amino acids. V dropped 0 bases and J dropped 7 bases, with 17 bases sitting between them. The CDR3 DNA sequence: TGTGCCAGCAGCGTAGCAAGGGGGGACAGTGCGAATGAGCAGTTCTTC. Translated: CASSVARGDSANEQFF. Together with reference TRBV9 and TRBJ2-1, the CDR3 gives the full variable domain: DSGVTQTPKHLITATGQRVTLRCSPRSGDLSVYWYQQSLDQGLQFLIQYYNGEERAKGNILERFSAQQFPDLHSELNLSSLELGDSALYFCASSVARGDSANEQFFGPGTRLTVL.

The rearrangement joins TRBV4-1 to TRBJ1-5; 10 bases are a match to TRBD1. Trimming took 1 base from V and 7 from J; bases not matched to a gene: 4. This CDR3 has 15 amino acids. CDR1 is MGHRA, CDR2 YSYEKL, per germline. The CDR3 sequence: CASSQGGQGYQPQHF. CDR3 in DNA: TGCGCCAGCAGCCAAGGGGGACAGGGGTACCAGCCCCAGCATTTT.

This clone appeared a single time. J is TRBJ2-7 and V is TRBV6-5, with D maybe TRBD2 (6 bases). CDR3 length: 13 residues. Trimming removed 7 bases from V and 1 base from J, with 11 bases in between. Per the germline V gene, CDR1 is MNHEY and CDR2 is SVGAGI. CDR3: CASKGGVSYEQYF. Here the CDR3 DNA reads TGTGCCAGCAAGGGCGGGGTTTCCTACGAGCAGTACTTC.

The rearrangement links TRBV9 to TRBJ2-7; TRBD1 matches at 9 bases. CDR3 length: 15 residues. V shed 3 bases, J shed 3 bases, and the junction held 7 bases outside the gene matches. Germline V gene lookup returns CDR1 SGDLS and CDR2 YYNGEE. CDR3 DNA: TGTGCCAGCAGCGCCAGCGGGACAGGGAACTACGAGCAGTACTTC. This codes for CASSASGTGNYEQYF.

The V call is TRBV21-1, the J call TRBJ1-3; TRBD1 is taken as the D call from the table, unchecked against the DNA. TRBV21-1 has pseudogene status. The CDR3 contains 17 residues. The CDR3 region is CASSKVHGGGDGNTIYF. The CDR3 DNA sequence: TGTGCCAGCAGCAAAGTCCACGGAGGGGGCGATGGAAACACCATATATTTT.

This chain links TRBV5-4 with TRBJ2-7, with TRBD2 matching over 8 bases. After removal of 2 bases from V and 0 bases from J, the junction contained 4 bases not matched to a gene. The CDR3 spans 15 residues. The V gene's germline CDR1 is SGHNT and CDR2 YYREEE (reference sequence). CDR3 DNA sequence: TGTGCCAGCAGCTTTACTAGCGGACACTCCTACGAGCAGTACTTC. The encoded protein is CASSFTSGHSYEQYF.

The genes are TRBV20-1 and TRBJ2-7; a weak D match, TRBD1 (6 bases). Per germline, CDR1 DFQATT and CDR2 SNEGSKA (reference sequence). The V gene lost 6 bases and the J gene lost 6 bases, with 12 bases spanning the gap. The CDR3 has 11 amino acids. The CDR3, as DNA: TGCAGTGCAACAGGGTTTTCCGAGCAGTACTTC. Its protein product is CSATGFSEQYF.